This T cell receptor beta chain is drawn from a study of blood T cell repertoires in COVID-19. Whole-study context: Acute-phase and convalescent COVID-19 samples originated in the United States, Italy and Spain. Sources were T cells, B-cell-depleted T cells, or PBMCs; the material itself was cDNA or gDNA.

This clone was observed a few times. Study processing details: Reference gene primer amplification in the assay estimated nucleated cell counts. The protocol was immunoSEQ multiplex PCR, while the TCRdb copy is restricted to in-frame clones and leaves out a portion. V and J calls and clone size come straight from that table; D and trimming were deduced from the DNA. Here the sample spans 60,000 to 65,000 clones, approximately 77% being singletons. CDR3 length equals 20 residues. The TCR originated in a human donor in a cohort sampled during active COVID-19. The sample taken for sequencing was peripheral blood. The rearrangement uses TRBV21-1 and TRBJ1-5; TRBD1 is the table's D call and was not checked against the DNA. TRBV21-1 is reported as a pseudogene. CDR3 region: CASSPRDRVTALTGNQPQHF. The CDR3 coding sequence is TGTGCCAGCAGCCCGAGGGACAGGGTTACTGCGTTGACTGGCAATCAGCCCCAGCATTTT.